This passage covers 25 T cell receptor beta chains from one sample sequenced in a study of response to subunit inactivated influenza vaccine. TCRdb used MiXCR to reprocess the RT-PCR reads, holding one entry per CDR3 protein. The top ten clones hold 9.5% to 13% of a sample with 750,000 to 850,000 distinct CDR3 sequences, about 18% of them seen once. Source: PBMCs from blood, taken 4 to 6 days after vaccination. These receptors came from a middle-aged man who received an inactivated influenza vaccine.

This clonotype was picked up a small number of times. The chain recombines TRBV6-5 with TRBJ2-7; the match to TRBD1 covers 9 bases. The germline CDR1 and CDR2 sequences are MNHEY and SVGAGI. This CDR3 has 15 residues. J lost 3 bases, V lost 2 bases, and 5 bases had no gene match. The CDR3 coding sequence is TGTGCCAGCAGTTACGGACAGGGGAGTGGCTACGAGCAGTACTTC. Protein: CASSYGQGSGYEQYF.

This rearrangement joins TRBV5-6 to TRBJ2-3, with D possibly matching TRBD1 (6 bases). The CDR3 runs 14 residues. Trimming stripped 4 bases from V and 5 bases from J, with 14 bases between. Germline V CDR1 and CDR2: SGHDT, YYEEEE. The CDR3 spells CASSLLQGIDTQYF. For the CDR3, the DNA is TGTGCCAGCAGCCTCTTACAGGGTATAGATACGCAGTATTTT. The whole variable domain, filled in from reference TRBV5-6 and TRBJ2-3, reads DAGVTQSPTHLIKTRGQQVTLRCSPKSGHDTVSWYQQALGQGPQFIFQYYEEEERQRGNFPDRFSGHQFPNYSSELNVNALLLGDSALYLCASSLLQGIDTQYFGPGTRLTVL.

This chain connects TRBV10-3 to TRBJ2-2, with a weak D call TRBD2 (5 bases). Trimming took off 11 bases at V and 5 bases at J, with 12 bases between the two ends. Germline V lookup: CDR1 ENHRY, CDR2 SYGVKD. This CDR3 contains 12 residues. CDR3: CAVGRATGELFF. Written as DNA, the CDR3 is TGTGCCGTTGGGAGAGCTACCGGGGAGCTGTTTTTT.

This clonotype came up a few times. The CDR3, as DNA: TGTGCCACCAACCACGAGCAGTACTTC. Translating gives CATNHEQYF. The rearrangement joins TRBV24-1 to TRBJ2-7; D not resolved. Trimming took off 8 bases at V and 5 bases at J, with 3 bases between the two ends. Looked up from germline, CDR1 is KGHDR and CDR2 is SFDVKD. The length of the CDR3 is 9 residues.

This clonotype was seen more than once but under ten times. This chain uses TRBV7-2 with TRBJ2-7; 7 positions match TRBD1. Per germline, CDR1 SGHTA and CDR2 FQGNSA. J gave up 3 bases and V 6 bases, and 14 bases lay outside the gene matches. The CDR3 runs 16 residues. CDR3 coding DNA: TGTGCCAGCAGTCAAAACTCGGGGACAGCAAACTACGAGCAGTACTTC. It is translated as CASSQNSGTANYEQYF.

The chain recombines TRBV6-2 or TRBV6-3 with TRBJ2-1, with 7 bases identical to TRBD1. V lost 7 bases to trimming and J lost 6 bases; unmatched junction nucleotides: 6. CDR3 length equals 13 residues. CDR1 MNHEY and CDR2 SVGEGT come from the germline V gene. The chain's CDR3 is CASTPDRVNEQFF. DNA of the CDR3: TGTGCCAGCACCCCCGACAGGGTCAATGAGCAGTTCTTC.

The rearrangement joins TRBV2 to TRBJ2-3; D not resolved. CDR1 SNHLY and CDR2 FYNNEI come from the germline V gene. The CDR3 covers 18 residues. V dropped 6 bases and J dropped 1 base, with 23 bases sitting between them. The CDR3 spells CASSLSSVRTVRTDTQYF. The CDR3 DNA reads TGTGCCAGCAGCCTTTCCTCCGTCAGAACGGTGCGCACAGATACGCAGTATTTT.

V is TRBV19 and J is TRBJ2-1, with D maybe TRBD2 (5 bases). The V end was cut by 6 bases, the J end by 0 bases, with 15 bases between. The CDR3 runs 16 residues. Germline V gene sequence: CDR1 LNHDA, CDR2 SQIVND (reference sequence). The CDR3, as DNA: TGTGCCAGTAGGATCGGACTCCGCAGCTCCTACAATGAGCAGTTCTTC. It codes for CASRIGLRSSYNEQFF.

This chain links TRBV12-3 or TRBV12-4 with TRBJ1-1, with unresolved D. There are 13 residues in the CDR3. Trimming took 2 bases from V and 4 from J, leaving 8 bases between them. CDR3 DNA: TGTGCCAGCAGTTTAATCCTGAGCACTGAAGCTTTCTTT. It specifies CASSLILSTEAFF.

The rearrangement joins TRBV28 to TRBJ2-7; D gene uncertain. The V gene's germline CDR1 is MDHEN and CDR2 SYDVKM. V lost 5 bases and J lost 3, with 14 bases in between. This CDR3 contains 14 residues. The CDR3 DNA reads as TGTGCCAGCAGTCTGAGGTGGATCAACTACGAGCAGTACTTC. It encodes CASSLRWINYEQYF.

The chain links TRBV20-1 to TRBJ1-1; a possible D gene is TRBD1 (5 bases). V lost 3 bases, J lost 1 base, and 9 bases lay in between. CDR3 length: 13 residues. CDR1 is DFQATT, CDR2 SNEGSKA, per germline (reference sequence). The CDR3 region is CSASEGANTEAFF. As DNA, the CDR3 is TGCAGTGCTAGTGAAGGGGCGAACACTGAAGCTTTCTTT.

The chain has TRBV7-9 and TRBJ1-2; 9 nucleotides agree with TRBD1. This CDR3 contains 15 residues. Germline-derived CDR1 and CDR2 are SEHNR and FQNEAQ (reference sequence). The ends lost 5 bases at V and 2 bases at J; junction bases unmatched: 6. DNA of the CDR3: TGTGCCAGCAGCGAACACGGACAGGGGAACTATGGCTACACCTTC. This gives the protein CASSEHGQGNYGYTF.

V usage is TRBV27 and J usage is TRBJ2-1; the D is unclear. From germline, CDR1 is MNHEY and CDR2 SMNVEV (reference sequence). This CDR3 comprises 15 residues. The germline V and J ends were trimmed by 2 bases and 1 base, with 9 bases remaining between them. CDR3 sequence (DNA): TGTGCCAGCAGTTTAACACCCTGGTCCTACAATGAGCAGTTCTTC. Translation: CASSLTPWSYNEQFF.

CDR3 bases: TGCGCCAGCAGCTTGGCCGCCCTAGCGGGCAACGGCGAGCAGTTCTTC. Amino acids: CASSLAALAGNGEQFF. This chain joins TRBV5-1 and TRBJ2-1, with 8 positions matching TRBD2. This CDR3 comprises 16 residues. The germline V gene has CDR1 SGHRS and CDR2 YFSETQ. V shed 0 bases, J shed 10 bases, and the junction held 12 bases outside the gene matches.

In this sample, this clonotype turned up many times. CDR3 protein: CATSRDLGSYEQYF. CDR3 in DNA: TGTGCCACCAGCAGAGACCTGGGATCCTACGAGCAGTACTTC. V gene TRBV15 combines with J gene TRBJ2-7; D uncertain. The CDR3 spans 14 residues. V lost 0 bases, J lost 1 base, and 7 bases lay in between. Germline-derived CDR1 and CDR2 are LNHNV and YYDKDF (reference sequence).

This clonotype was counted at least ten times. The chain is built from TRBV12-3 or TRBV12-4 and TRBJ2-1, with 10 positions matching TRBD1. J lost 8 bases, V lost 3 bases, and 7 bases had no gene match. CDR3 size: 15 residues. CDR3 DNA: TGTGCCAGCAGTTTCGGGGACAGGGGAGGGGATGAGCAGTTCTTC. Amino acids: CASSFGDRGGDEQFF.

There are many counts of this clonotype. This rearrangement joins TRBV29-1 to TRBJ1-1, with 10 bases identical to TRBD1. Trimming removed 7 bases from V and 0 bases from J; junction bases left unmatched: 2. Germline V gene lookup returns CDR1 SQVTM and CDR2 ANQGSEA. The length of the CDR3 is 13 residues. CDR3 loop: CSAGTGVNTEAFF. For the CDR3, the DNA is TGCAGCGCCGGGACAGGGGTGAACACTGAAGCTTTCTTT. The entire variable domain, with the rest obtained from reference TRBV29-1 and TRBJ1-1, is as follows: SAVISQKPSRDICQRGTSLTIQCQVDSQVTMMFWYRQQPGQSLTLIATANQGSEATYESGFVIDKFPISRPNLTFSTLTVSNMSPEDSSIYLCSAGTGVNTEAFFGQGTRLTVV.

The V gene is TRBV4-3, the J gene TRBJ2-3, with D perhaps matching TRBD2 (6 bases). Trimming removed 4 bases from V and 3 bases from J, with 14 bases in between. CDR1 is LGHNA and CDR2 is YSLEER in the germline V gene. The CDR3 runs 15 residues. The DNA of the CDR3 is TGCGCCAGCAGCCCCGGGGGAACGGGGACAGATACGCAGTATTTT. Translated, it gives CASSPGGTGTDTQYF.

This clonotype was seen a few times. V usage is TRBV25-1 and J usage is TRBJ2-5; the match to TRBD1 covers 8 bases. The CDR3 is made up of 17 amino acids. The germline V gene encodes CDR1 MGHDK and CDR2 SYGVNS. The trim removed 3 bases at V and 2 bases at J, leaving 11 bases unmatched. The CDR3 sequence is CASSEGWTGSGQETQYF. For the CDR3, the DNA is TGTGCCAGCAGTGAGGGTTGGACAGGGAGTGGACAAGAGACCCAGTACTTC.

This clonotype occurred many times. This chain links TRBV29-1 with TRBJ2-3; 7 nucleotides agree with TRBD2. The CDR3 has 14 amino acids. After removal of 6 bases from V and 4 bases from J, the junction contained 10 bases not matched to a gene. Germline V gene sequence: CDR1 SQVTM, CDR2 ANQGSEA. The CDR3 region is CSVGRGGSADTQYF. CDR3 in DNA: TGCAGCGTGGGAAGGGGCGGGAGCGCAGATACGCAGTATTTT.

This clonotype occurred a few times. The rearrangement uses TRBV20-1 and TRBJ2-2; D is undetermined. Germline V CDR1 and CDR2: DFQATT, SNEGSKA (reference sequence). V was pared by 5 bases and J by 0 bases, with 7 bases between. The CDR3 runs 13 residues. The CDR3 nucleotides read TGCAGTGCTGACGGCCCGAACACCGGGGAGCTGTTTTTT. Its protein is CSADGPNTGELFF.

The chain carries TRBV6-6 and TRBJ1-1; 8 bases are a match to TRBD1. CDR1 and CDR2 from the germline V gene are MNHNY and SVGAGI (reference sequence). The CDR3 contains 12 residues. The V segment lost 6 bases and the J segment 12 bases; nucleotides outside the gene matches: 9. Here the CDR3 DNA reads TGTGCCAGCAGCCAAGACAGGGGTGGAACTTTCTTT. It is translated as CASSQDRGGTFF.

V is TRBV6-5 and J is TRBJ2-3; no firm D call. CDR1 MNHEY and CDR2 SVGAGI come from the germline V gene. V was pared by 5 bases and J by 5 bases, with 11 bases between. CDR3 size: 13 residues. The CDR3 loop is CASSTSLGDTQYF. The CDR3 DNA reads as TGTGCCAGCAGTACTTCCTTGGGAGATACGCAGTATTTT.

The sample holds one count of this clonotype. The CDR3 region has the DNA TGTGCCAGCAGTTTCCCAGATTTTACGTACAATGAGCAGTTCTTC. Protein product: CASSFPDFTYNEQFF. J is TRBJ2-1 and V is TRBV27; D ambiguous. The CDR3 totals 15 residues. V was trimmed by 3 bases and J by 4 bases, leaving 13 bases between them. Germline V gene sequence: CDR1 MNHEY, CDR2 SMNVEV (reference sequence).

CDR3 DNA sequence: TGTGCCAGCAGCTTAGGGGACAGGACCGGGGAGCTGTTTTTT. Its translation: CASSLGDRTGELFF. The chain joins TRBV7-7 to TRBJ2-2, with 8 bases matching TRBD1. V dropped 1 base and J dropped 5; count of bases not matched to a gene: 0. CDR1 SSHAT and CDR2 FNYEAQ come from the germline V gene (reference sequence). CDR3 length: 14 residues. Looking up the rest from reference TRBV7-7 and TRBJ2-2 gives the full variable domain: GAGVSQSPRYKVTKRGQDVTLRCDPISSHATLYWYQQALGQGPEFLTYFNYEAQPDKSGLPSDRFSAERPEGSISTLTIQRTEQRDSAMYRCASSLGDRTGELFFGEGSRLTVL.